The TCR beta chain described here comes from a study of T cells in Graves' hyperthyroidism and ophthalmopathy. Study-wide points: In validation, the model predicted ophthalmopathy. These predictions came a median around 5.9 months before onset.

The CDR3 covers 14 residues. V gave up 6 bases and J gave up 3 bases; unmatched junction bases: 6. RNA transcripts yielded amplified TCR beta CDR3 regions. The study used the HTBI primer set for a first-round RT-PCR of the TCR CDR3. Via MiXCR, TCRdb re-called the multiplex PCR reads, giving one row per CDR3 protein. The repertoire consists of under 350,000 distinct CDR3 sequences, with over 15% occurring once and the leading ten covering about 51%. A note on this clonotype: Its antigen is unknown.

The source is an older woman with Graves' ophthalmopathy. The specimen sequenced was blood. V usage is TRBV12-3 or TRBV12-4 and J usage is TRBJ1-2, with TRBD1 matching over 8 bases. Here the CDR3 DNA reads TGTGCCAGCAGGCCCCCGGACAGGGACTATGGCTACACCTTC. It is translated as CASRPPDRDYGYTF.